The source of this T cell receptor (beta chain) is a study of blood T cells in healthy people across ages. The V end was cut by 3 bases, the J end by 1 base, with 9 bases between. This CDR3 is built from 14 residues. Germline V gene data show CDR1 as MGHDK and CDR2 as SYGVNS. Ten or more counts support this clonotype. Its specificity is not known. Study-wide results and limits: Because sorting was not performed, PBMCs prevented conclusive naive versus antigen-experienced comparison.

PCR was performed a second time for about 7 to 11 cycles using a sample-barcoded 5' primer and a J-beta primer mix. MiXCR was run by TCRdb on the 5' RACE reads, yielding one entry per CDR3 protein. The table lists around 520,000 distinct CDR3 sequences, around 27% of them singletons. This same sample was also part of a study on T cells of mothers and their children. As that report states: Mother-child pairs who were related displayed a slightly higher overlap than unrelated pairs, a difference that was non-significant.

The sequence derives from a boy aged 2 to 10 in good health. This chain uses TRBV25-1 with TRBJ2-5; tentatively, D is TRBD2 (5 bases). Source material: blood. The CDR3 DNA is TGTGCCAGCAGTGACAGACGGGGCCAAGAGACCCAGTACTTC. This gives the protein CASSDRRGQETQYF.